The 26 T cell receptor beta chains presented below share a single source sample, sequenced in a study of cytomegalovirus exposure and HLA in healthy donors. Primers: 60 Vbeta forward and 13 Jbeta reverse. Clones were read by immunoSEQ multiplex PCR, and TCRdb kept only the in-frame ones, dropping some. The sample lists fewer than 250,000 clones, roughly 80% occurring once. Sample: PBMCs. Every receptor here comes from a woman younger than 45 in good health and CMV-seropositive.

The chain carries TRBV29-1 and TRBJ1-5, with D perhaps matching TRBD1 (5 bases). Deletions cut 8 bases from V and 2 bases from J, with 13 bases between. CDR3 size: 13 residues. Germline CDR1 and CDR2: SQVTM and ANQGSEA. In DNA form, the CDR3 reads TGCAGCTGCTCGGGAGGGGGCAATCAGCCCCAGCATTTT. This sequence encodes CSCSGGGNQPQHF.

The rearrangement uses TRBV5-4 and TRBJ2-3, with a possible D match to TRBD2 (6 bases). Trimming shortened V by 1 base and J by 6 bases, and 21 bases separated the two germline ends. The CDR3 is made up of 17 amino acids. Looked up from germline, CDR1 is SGHNT and CDR2 is YYREEE (reference sequence). The CDR3 DNA is TGTGCCAGCAGCTTGAGGTTAGCGGACACTCTGGGGGATACGCAGTATTTT. This codes for CASSLRLADTLGDTQYF.

The chain carries TRBV5-6 and TRBJ1-5, with 7 bases aligning to TRBD1. CDR1 and CDR2 (germline): SGHDT, YYEEEE. The CDR3 totals 15 residues. V trimming: 2 bases; J trimming: 4 bases; junction bases outside the gene matches: 6. As DNA, the CDR3 is TGTGCCAGCAGCTTCTACACGACAGGGAATCAGCCCCAGCATTTT. Protein product: CASSFYTTGNQPQHF.

This clone has just one count. The V gene is TRBV4-2, the J gene TRBJ2-5; 8 positions agree with TRBD2. J lost 4 bases, V lost 2 bases, and 9 bases had no gene match. CDR3 length: 16 amino acids. CDR1 LGHNA and CDR2 YNFKEQ come from the germline V gene. The CDR3 coding sequence is TGTGCCAGCAGCCAACCGGGACTAGTCGGGGGAGAGACCCAGTACTTC. This gives the protein CASSQPGLVGGETQYF.

The sample holds a few counts of this clone. V is TRBV4-3 and J is TRBJ1-2; D is unresolved. Trimming took off 0 bases at V and 4 bases at J, with 12 bases between the two ends. Germline CDR1 reads LGHNA; CDR2 reads YSLEER. The CDR3 consists of 15 residues. The CDR3 loop is CASSQDRRVIYGYTF. The CDR3, as DNA: TGCGCCAGCAGCCAAGATCGGAGGGTCATCTATGGCTACACCTTC.

The J gene is TRBJ2-7, the V gene TRBV5-1; TRBD1 matches at 10 bases. Germline loops: CDR1 SGHRS, CDR2 YFSETQ. V lost 0 bases and J lost 7; bases outside the gene matches: 7. This CDR3 spans 15 amino acids. CDR3 DNA: TGCGCCAGCAGCTTGGGACAGGGGGCGTTTGGGGAGCAGTACTTC. It translates to CASSLGQGAFGEQYF.

Remarks on this clone: The same CDR3 also results from other DNA sequences found in this sample. The rearrangement links TRBV11-3 to TRBJ1-1; D is ambiguous. With 3 bases removed from V and 2 bases from J, the gap between germline ends came to 7 bases. This CDR3 is built from 13 residues. Germline CDR1 SGHNT, CDR2 YENEEA. CDR3 in DNA: TGTGCCAGCAGCTTGGACTCAAACACTGAAGCTTTCTTT. Its protein product is CASSLDSNTEAFF.

The chain employs TRBV18 and TRBJ1-1; tentative D call: TRBD1 (5 bases). This CDR3 comprises 18 residues. Trimming removed 0 bases at V and 0 bases at J, with 17 bases between. In germline, CDR1 is KGHSH, CDR2 LQKENI. CDR3 sequence: CASSPPRTRASMNTEAFF. In DNA form, the CDR3 reads TGTGCCAGCTCACCACCGAGAACCAGGGCCAGTATGAACACTGAAGCTTTCTTT. Combining the CDR3 with reference TRBV18 and TRBJ1-1 gives the whole variable domain NAGVMQNPRHLVRRRGQEARLRCSPMKGHSHVYWYRQLPEEGLKFMVYLQKENIIDESGMPKERFSAEFPKEGPSILRIQQVVRGDSAAYFCASSPPRTRASMNTEAFFGQGTRLTVV.

CDR3 in amino acids: CASSPPTGGAGANVLTF. In nucleotides, the CDR3 is TGTGCCAGCTCACCACCGACAGGGGGCGCTGGGGCCAACGTCCTGACTTTC. The chain carries TRBV18 and TRBJ2-6; the match to TRBD1 covers 10 bases. The CDR3 is made up of 17 amino acids. Losses at the gene ends were 0 bases for V and 2 bases for J; bases not matched to a gene: 1. Germline V gene lookup returns CDR1 KGHSH and CDR2 LQKENI.

The CDR3 spells CASSPSSGTGHNEQFF. The CDR3 coding sequence is TGTGCCAGCAGCCCATCGAGCGGGACCGGACACAATGAGCAGTTCTTC. The rearrangement links TRBV7-3 to TRBJ2-1; TRBD2 aligns across 7 bases. Germline loops: CDR1 SGHTA, CDR2 FQGTGA. This CDR3 is built from 16 residues. V lost 5 bases to trimming and J lost 5 bases; unmatched junction nucleotides: 12.

The chain links TRBV7-2 to TRBJ2-2; possible D gene TRBD2, 5 bases. Germline V gene lookup returns CDR1 SGHTA and CDR2 FQGNSA. V shed 5 bases and J shed 8 bases, with 21 bases lying between them. The CDR3 sequence is 16 residues long. The CDR3 loop reads CASSHKWELVSGELFF. The CDR3 bases are TGTGCCAGCAGCCATAAATGGGAACTAGTATCGGGGGAGCTGTTTTTT.

The gene calls are TRBV30 and TRBJ1-1, with D tentatively TRBD1 (5 bases). The CDR3 extends over 13 amino acids. CDR1 GTSNPN and CDR2 SVGIG come from the germline V gene (reference sequence). V shed 4 bases and J shed 5 bases, with 14 bases lying between them. The CDR3 sequence: CAWTQGSGTEAFF. As DNA, the CDR3 is TGTGCCTGGACGCAGGGTTCCGGGACTGAAGCTTTCTTT. Full variable domain (missing parts from reference TRBV30 and TRBJ1-1): SQTIHQWPATLVQPVGSPLSLECTVEGTSNPNLYWYRQAAGRGLQLLFYSVGIGQISSEVPQNLSASRPQDRQFILSSKKLLLSDSGFYLCAWTQGSGTEAFFGQGTRLTVV.

This clone is a singleton in its sample. The chain links TRBV4-3 to TRBJ2-1, with 7 nucleotides matching TRBD2. The CDR3 loop spans 14 amino acids. Trimming removed 3 bases from V and 4 bases from J; junction bases left unmatched: 3. Germline CDR1 LGHNA, CDR2 YSLEER. CDR3 sequence: CASSHSSGYNEQFF. The CDR3, as DNA: TGCGCCAGCAGCCACTCTAGCGGTTACAATGAGCAGTTCTTC.

J is TRBJ2-7 and V is TRBV27, with 9 positions matching TRBD2. Trimming removed 6 bases from V and 6 bases from J; junction bases left unmatched: 9. The CDR3 extends over 14 amino acids. Germline CDR1 MNHEY, CDR2 SMNVEV (reference sequence). The CDR3 is CASSGRLAASEQYF. The CDR3 DNA reads as TGTGCCAGCAGCGGACGACTAGCGGCCAGCGAGCAGTACTTC.

The chain couples TRBV7-9 to TRBJ2-1; 7 positions agree with TRBD2. This CDR3 has 15 residues. The V and J ends lost 3 bases and 3 bases, in that order; junction bases with no gene match: 5. Germline-derived CDR1 and CDR2 are SEHNR and FQNEAQ (reference sequence). CDR3 bases: TGTGCCAGCAGCTTCGGAGCGGGGAGCTACAATGAGCAGTTCTTC. It encodes CASSFGAGSYNEQFF. The full variable domain, rest sourced from reference TRBV7-9 and TRBJ2-1, is DTGVSQNPRHKITKRGQNVTFRCDPISEHNRLYWYRQTLGQGPEFLTYFQNEAQLEKSRLLSDRFSAERPKGSFSTLEIQRTEQGDSAMYLCASSFGAGSYNEQFFGPGTRLTVL.

The rearrangement joins TRBV6-5 to TRBJ2-5; D remains ambiguous. The germline gives CDR1 MNHEY, CDR2 SVGAGI. V dropped 2 bases and J dropped 4 bases, with 11 bases sitting between them. This CDR3 comprises 14 residues. The CDR3 nucleotides are TGTGCCAGCAGTTACGGGCCCTCACCAGAGACCCAGTACTTC. It yields the protein CASSYGPSPETQYF.

This chain joins TRBV5-1 and TRBJ1-1; 7 bases are shared with TRBD1. With 3 bases clipped from V and 1 base from J, the junction kept 3 bases outside the gene matches. CDR3 size: 14 residues. In germline, CDR1 is SGHRS, CDR2 YFSETQ. The CDR3 DNA is TGCGCCAGCAGCTCCCGACAGGGGAACACTGAAGCTTTCTTT. Translated: CASSSRQGNTEAFF.

The J gene is TRBJ2-3, the V gene TRBV28; 10 nucleotides agree with TRBD1. This CDR3 is built from 18 residues. Germline CDR1 and CDR2: MDHEN and SYDVKM. The V gene end was trimmed by 6 bases and the J gene end by 3 bases; junction bases not matched to a gene: 15. CDR3 protein: CASRPSPGGQGITDTQYF. The CDR3, as DNA: TGTGCCAGCAGACCTAGCCCGGGGGGACAGGGGATAACAGATACGCAGTATTTT. The full variable domain, with the rest looked up from reference TRBV28 and TRBJ2-3, is DVKVTQSSRYLVKRTGEKVFLECVQDMDHENMFWYRQDPGLGLRLIYFSYDVKMKEKGDIPEGYSVSREKKERFSLILESASTNQTSMYLCASRPSPGGQGITDTQYFGPGTRLTVL.

This clone was seen more than once but under ten times. The V call is TRBV19, the J call TRBJ1-2; TRBD1 might be the D (5 bases). V was cut by 10 bases and J by 3 bases, with 21 bases left in between. CDR3 length: 15 residues. Germline CDR1 is LNHDA and CDR2 is SQIVND (reference sequence). CDR3 residues: CATSQRGGGYYGYTF. The CDR3 DNA reads as TGTGCCACCTCGCAGCGGGGGGGAGGGTACTATGGCTACACCTTC. Full variable domain (outside the CDR3, taken from reference TRBV19 and TRBJ1-2): DGGITQSPKYLFRKEGQNVTLSCEQNLNHDAMYWYRQDPGQGLRLIYYSQIVNDFQKGDIAEGYSVSREKKESFPLTVTSAQKNPTAFYLCATSQRGGGYYGYTFGSGTRLTVV.

This rearrangement joins TRBV7-2 to TRBJ2-7; TRBD2 matches 7 bases. CDR3 size: 15 residues. After removal of 3 bases from V and 0 bases from J, the junction contained 5 bases not matched to a gene. Looked up from germline, CDR1 is SGHTA and CDR2 is FQGNSA. The CDR3 bases are TGTGCCAGCAGCTTCTTCAGCGGGAACTCCTACGAGCAGTACTTC. This encodes CASSFFSGNSYEQYF.

The genes are TRBV4-2 and TRBJ2-1; no definite D call. Germline-derived CDR1 and CDR2 are LGHNA and YNFKEQ. V was shortened by 0 bases and J by 2 bases, with 11 bases between the two germline ends. This CDR3 has 16 amino acids. The CDR3 DNA follows: TGTGCCAGCAGCCAAGAATTGCGCCTAGCCTACAATGAGCAGTTCTTC. Translation gives CASSQELRLAYNEQFF.

This clone was seen a handful of times. The chain joins TRBV4-3 to TRBJ1-5; 7 bases map to TRBD1. The germline V gene encodes CDR1 LGHNA and CDR2 YSLEER. CDR3 size: 15 residues. V lost 1 base to trimming and J lost 6 bases; unmatched junction nucleotides: 6. The chain's CDR3 is CASSQGTGLSQPQHF. DNA of the CDR3: TGCGCCAGCAGCCAAGGGACAGGCCTCTCTCAGCCCCAGCATTTT.

The chain couples TRBV28 to TRBJ1-3; D unclear. CDR3 size: 13 residues. V lost 7 bases and J 4 bases, leaving 11 bases between the germline ends. Germline values: CDR1 MDHEN, CDR2 SYDVKM. The CDR3: CASTGEWGNTIYF. The CDR3 nucleotides are TGTGCCAGCACCGGGGAGTGGGGAAACACCATATATTTT.

The rearrangement joins TRBV7-2 to TRBJ1-1; no clear D. The CDR3 covers 13 residues. The V gene's germline CDR1 is SGHTA and CDR2 FQGNSA. V was shortened by 1 base and J by 8 bases, with 11 bases between the two germline ends. CDR3: CASSLEAAGEAFF. The CDR3 region has the DNA TGTGCCAGCAGCTTAGAGGCTGCGGGAGAAGCTTTCTTT.

The rearrangement uses TRBV7-9 and TRBJ1-3; D perhaps matches TRBD1 (6 bases). Trimming took off 1 base at V and 2 bases at J, with 12 bases between the two ends. The CDR3 sequence is 16 residues long. CDR1 SEHNR and CDR2 FQNEAQ come from the germline V gene (reference sequence). For the CDR3, the DNA is TGTGCCAGCAGCTTAGTTTCGGGGACAACTGGAAACACCATATATTTT. Translating gives CASSLVSGTTGNTIYF.

The chain carries TRBV7-9 and TRBJ2-3, with 7 nucleotides matching TRBD1. Trimming removed 5 bases from V and 3 bases from J; junction bases left unmatched: 8. The germline V gene encodes CDR1 SEHNR and CDR2 FQNEAQ (reference sequence). The CDR3 totals 15 residues. CDR3 DNA sequence: TGTGCCAGCAGCACACAGGGGCGCGAGACAGATACGCAGTATTTT. Translated: CASSTQGRETDTQYF.